This T cell receptor (beta chain) was recorded in a study of control samples from healthy donors and cancer patients. The J segment lost 4 bases and the V segment lost 5 bases, leaving 10 bases of the junction unmatched. The CDR3 has 15 residues. CDR1 SGHAT and CDR2 FQNNGV come from the germline V gene. TCRdb keeps only in-frame clones here, not all; method: immunoSEQ multiplex PCR. The profile shows approximately 100,000 clones, around 89% of them singletons. The sequenced sample consisted of blood. The receptor was isolated from a man aged 25 to 40 in good health. The chain is built from TRBV11-2 and TRBJ2-7; 8 bases align to TRBD2. CDR3 sequence: CASSPGGAGSYEQYF. The DNA for the CDR3 is TGTGCCAGCAGCCCGGGAGGGGCAGGATCTTACGAGCAGTACTTC.